This T cell receptor (beta chain) originates from a study of T cells in Graves' hyperthyroidism and ophthalmopathy. CDR3 length: 14 residues. V lost 6 bases and J lost 5; bases outside the gene matches: 8. Germline V lookup: CDR1 MNHEY, CDR2 SVGAGI. Newly diagnosed hyperthyroidism patients aged 18 to 65 years had disease lasting under 2 months. Diagnoses were established using clinical symptoms, serum thyroxine and TRAb, thyroid ultrasound and orbital computed tomography. The source material, RNA transcripts, was used to amplify TCR beta CDR3 regions. HTBI primers were used for first-round RT-PCR of the TCR CDR3. TCRdb ran MiXCR on the multiplex PCR reads and lists one entry per CDR3 protein. The table records nearly 750,000 distinct CDR3 sequences, roughly a third of them present only once. This clonotype showed up many times. As yet, its antigen is unknown. Findings and caveats of the study: Among clonotypes expanded in thyroid above 0.001, most were also found in blood.

This chain joins TRBV6-5 and TRBJ1-1, with 8 bases identical to TRBD1. This receptor was identified in a woman aged 40 to 50 with Graves' hyperthyroidism. The sequencing input was blood. CDR3 nucleotides: TGTGCCAGCAGACGCGACACAGGGGGGACTGAAGCTTTCTTT. Translation: CASRRDTGGTEAFF.